This paragraph reports one T cell receptor (beta chain). The CDR3 loop spans 16 amino acids. V gave up 4 bases and J gave up 5 bases; unmatched junction bases: 11. CDR1 and CDR2 (germline): LGHDT, YNNKEL (reference sequence). Study processing details: Nucleated cell counts were estimated from reference gene primer amplification. This table comes from immunoSEQ multiplex PCR, and its TCRdb copy is limited to in-frame clones, with some not included. From that table come the V and J calls and clone size; the DNA was used to work out D and trimming. The data hold 100,000 to 150,000 clones, with approximately 90% observed a single time. These data come from a study of blood T cell repertoires in COVID-19. Across the study: Samples taken during acute and convalescent COVID-19 were collected in the United States, Italy and Spain. Sources were T cells, B-cell-depleted T cells, or PBMCs; the material itself was cDNA or gDNA.

This clonotype originated in a man aged 70-80 years with active COVID-19. The chain carries TRBV3-1 (or the pseudogene TRBV3-2) and TRBJ1-2; 9 bases line up with TRBD1. Source material: peripheral blood. DNA of the CDR3: TGTGCCAGCAGCCCAGCCCCCGGGACAGGGCGTTATGGCTACACCTTC. Translating gives CASSPAPGTGRYGYTF.